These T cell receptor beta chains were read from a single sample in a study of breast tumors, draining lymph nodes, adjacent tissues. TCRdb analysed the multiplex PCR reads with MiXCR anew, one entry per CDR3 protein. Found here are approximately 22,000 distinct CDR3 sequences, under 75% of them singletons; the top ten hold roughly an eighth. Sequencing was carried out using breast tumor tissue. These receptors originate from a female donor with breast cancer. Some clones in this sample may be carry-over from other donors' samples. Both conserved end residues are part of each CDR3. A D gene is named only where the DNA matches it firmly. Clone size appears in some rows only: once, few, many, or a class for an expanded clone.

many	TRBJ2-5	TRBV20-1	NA	TGCAGTGCTCCCCTGATGGGGCAAGAGACCCAGTACTTC	CSAPLMGQETQYF
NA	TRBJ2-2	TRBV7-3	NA	TGTGCCAGCAGCTTATCGAGGGTCCCCGGGGAGCTGTTTTTT	CASSLSRVPGELFF
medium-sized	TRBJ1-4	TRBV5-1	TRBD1	TGCGCCAGCAGCTACGGATTACAGGGGGGGACTAATGAAAAACTGTTTTTT	CASSYGLQGGTNEKLFF
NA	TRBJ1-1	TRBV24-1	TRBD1	TGTGCCACCAGTGATCCTAGGACAGGGAGAAACACTGAAGCTTTCTTT	CATSDPRTGRNTEAFF
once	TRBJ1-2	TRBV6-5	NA	TGTGCCAGAAGACTAGCGGGAGGCTACACCTTC	CARRLAGGYTF
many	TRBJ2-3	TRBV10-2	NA	TGCGCCAGCAGTCATATTAAAGATACGCAGTATTTT	CASSHIKDTQYF
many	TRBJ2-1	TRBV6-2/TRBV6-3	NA	TGTGCCAGCAGTTCTTTCCCACACTCCTACAATGAGCAGTTCTTC	CASSSFPHSYNEQFF
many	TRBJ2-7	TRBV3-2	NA	TGTGCCAGCAGCCAAGAATTGAGTTCCCACGAGCAGTACTTC	CASSQELSSHEQYF
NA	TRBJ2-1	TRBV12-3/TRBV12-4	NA	TGTGCCAGCAGTTTAGCGCAGATTGAGCAGTTCTTC	CASSLAQIEQFF
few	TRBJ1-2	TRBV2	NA	TGTGCCAGCAGTGACAGGGGTAACTATGGCTACACCTTC	CASSDRGNYGYTF
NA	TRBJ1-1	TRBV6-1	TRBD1	TGTGCCAGCAGAGCGGAGGGGGCCCGCCGGAACACTGAAGCTTTCTTT	CASRAEGARRNTEAFF
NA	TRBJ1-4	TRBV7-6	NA	TGTGCCAGCAGCTTACAGGGCAGCGAAAAACTGTTTTTT	CASSLQGSEKLFF
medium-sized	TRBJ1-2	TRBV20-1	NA	TGCAGTGCCCCGGGACGGACCTATGGCTACACCTTC	CSAPGRTYGYTF
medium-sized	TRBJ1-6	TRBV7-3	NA	TGTGCCAGCAGCTTACAGGGTAGTAATTCACCCCTCCACTTT	CASSLQGSNSPLHF
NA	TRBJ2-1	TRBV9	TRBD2	TGTGCCAGCAGCGCCCCGACTAGCGGGAATGAGCAGTTCTTC	CASSAPTSGNEQFF
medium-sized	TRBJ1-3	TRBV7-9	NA	TGTGCCAGCAGCTTAACAGGAACCTCTGGAAACACCATATATTTT	CASSLTGTSGNTIYF
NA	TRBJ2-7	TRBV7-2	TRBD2	TGTGCCAGCAGCCCTCAGCGGGAGCTGACCTACGAGCAGTACTTC	CASSPQRELTYEQYF
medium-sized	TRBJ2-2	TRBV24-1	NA	TGTGCCACCAGTGAACCACCTCTTCGGGGGACGCGTACCGGGGAGCTGTTTTTT	CATSEPPLRGTRTGELFF
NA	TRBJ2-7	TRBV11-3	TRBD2	TGTGCCAGCAGCCCCGGACTAGCGGGAGACGAGCAGTACTTC	CASSPGLAGDEQYF
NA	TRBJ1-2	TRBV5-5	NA	TGTGCCAGCAGCTTGGTGCAGGCGGTCTATGGCTACACCTTC	CASSLVQAVYGYTF
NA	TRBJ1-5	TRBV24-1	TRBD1	TGTGCCACCAGTGATCCAGGACAGGGTGGGAATCAGCCCCAGCATTTT	CATSDPGQGGNQPQHF
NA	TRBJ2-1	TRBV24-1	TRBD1	TGTGCCACCAGTGATCCCGGACAGGGGTTGAATGAGCAGTTCTTC	CATSDPGQGLNEQFF
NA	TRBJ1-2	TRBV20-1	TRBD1	TGCAGTGCTGGGACAGGGGGAAATGGCTACACCTTC	CSAGTGGNGYTF
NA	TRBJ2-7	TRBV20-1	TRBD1	TGCAGTGCTAGAGCCTCGGGACAGGGGTTCTACGAGCAGTACTTC	CSARASGQGFYEQYF
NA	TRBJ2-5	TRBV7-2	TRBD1	TGTGCCAGCAGCTTAGGGACAGGCCAAGAGACCCAGTACTTC	CASSLGTGQETQYF
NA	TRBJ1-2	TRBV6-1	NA	TGTGCCAGCAGTGAATGGAGCCAGGGTAGCGGCTACACCTTC	CASSEWSQGSGYTF
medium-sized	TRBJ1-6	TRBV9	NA	TGTGCCAGCAGCCTTATGGGCTCCAATTCACCCCTCCACTTT	CASSLMGSNSPLHF
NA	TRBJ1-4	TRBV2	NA	TGTGCCAGCAGTGTTTTTGAAAAACTGTTTTTT	CASSVFEKLFF
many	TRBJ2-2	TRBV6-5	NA	TGTGCCAGCACCAAGTTTTCGGGGAATACTAGAAACACCGGGGAGCTGTTTTTT	CASTKFSGNTRNTGELFF
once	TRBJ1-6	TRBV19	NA	TGTGCCAGTAGTATAGTAGCTGATTCACCCCTCCACTTT	CASSIVADSPLHF
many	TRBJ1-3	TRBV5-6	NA	TGTGCCAGCAGCTTGGGAAGGGGCCGTGGGAACACCATATATTTT	CASSLGRGRGNTIYF
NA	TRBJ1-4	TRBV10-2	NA	TGCGCCAGCAGATTCGGATTGAATGAAAAACTGTTTTTT	CASRFGLNEKLFF
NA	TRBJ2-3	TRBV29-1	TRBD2	TGCAGCGTCGTAGCGGGAGAAGTAACACTAGATACGCAGTATTTT	CSVVAGEVTLDTQYF
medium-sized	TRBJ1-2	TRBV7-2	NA	TGTGCCAGCAGCCCCGAGGTGGTAATAGCTAACTATGGCTACACCTTC	CASSPEVVIANYGYTF
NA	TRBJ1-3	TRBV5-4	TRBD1	TGTGCCAGCAGCCCGGGGACAGGGTCTGGAAGCACCATATATTTT	CASSPGTGSGSTIYF
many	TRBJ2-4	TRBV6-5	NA	TGTGCCAGCAGTCACTCGAACGAAGCCAAAAACATTCAGTACTTC	CASSHSNEAKNIQYF
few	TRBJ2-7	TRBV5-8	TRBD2	TGTGCCAGCACCAATCTAGCGGGAGGTCCGTTTTACGAGCAGTACTTC	CASTNLAGGPFYEQYF
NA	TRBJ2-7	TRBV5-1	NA	TGCGCCAGCAGGACGGCAGGCTACGAGCAGTACTTC	CASRTAGYEQYF
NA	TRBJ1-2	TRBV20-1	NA	TGCAGTGCTAGCACAGGGTTTGGCTACACCTTC	CSASTGFGYTF
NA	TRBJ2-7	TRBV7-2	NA	TGTGCCAGCAGCTTTATCGGGAACGAGCAGTACTTC	CASSFIGNEQYF
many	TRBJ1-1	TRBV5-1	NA	TGCGCCAGCAGCTCGTTTGGGGGCACTGAAGCTTTCTTT	CASSSFGGTEAFF
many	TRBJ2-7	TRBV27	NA	TGTGCCAGCAGTGTCAGGGGATACTCCTACGAGCAGTACTTC	CASSVRGYSYEQYF
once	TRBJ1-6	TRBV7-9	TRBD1	TGTGCCAGCAGCACGACAGGGATGAACTCACCCCTCCACTTT	CASSTTGMNSPLHF
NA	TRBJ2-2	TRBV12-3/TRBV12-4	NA	TGTGCCAGCAGTCCCGGACCGGGGGTCACCGGGGAGCTGTTTTTT	CASSPGPGVTGELFF
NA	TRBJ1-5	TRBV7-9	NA	TGTGCCAGCAGCTTCTATGGCAGATCAGGAAATCAGCCCCAGCATTTT	CASSFYGRSGNQPQHF
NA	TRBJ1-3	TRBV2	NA	TGTGCCAGCAAACAGACAGATGCAGTTGGAAACACCATATATTTT	CASKQTDAVGNTIYF
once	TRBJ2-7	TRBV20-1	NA	TGCAGTGCAGGGTCGGCGGACTCCTACGAGCAGTACTTC	CSAGSADSYEQYF
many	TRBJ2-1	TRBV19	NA	TGTGCCAGTAGTATAGTAGGGGGGCCCAATGAGCAGTTCTTC	CASSIVGGPNEQFF
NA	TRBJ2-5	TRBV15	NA	TGTGCCACCAGCAGAGGGCGGGGAGTCTCAGAGACCCAGTACTTC	CATSRGRGVSETQYF
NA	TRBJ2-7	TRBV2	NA	TGTGCCAGCACGGGACAGGCGGGAGGTAACGAGCAGTACTTC	CASTGQAGGNEQYF
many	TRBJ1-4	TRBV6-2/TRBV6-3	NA	TGTGCCAGCAGTCCCCCTCCATGGGGAGAAAAACTGTTTTTT	CASSPPPWGEKLFF
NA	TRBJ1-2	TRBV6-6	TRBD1	TGTGCCAGCAGTAATCGACAGGGCTCCAACTATGGCTACACCTTC	CASSNRQGSNYGYTF
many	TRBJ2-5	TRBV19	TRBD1	TGTGCCAGTAGGCCTAGACCCGGGACAGGAGAAGAGACCCAGTACTTC	CASRPRPGTGEETQYF
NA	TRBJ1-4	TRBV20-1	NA	TGCAGTGCTAGCCAGGGGACCCGAGGGTTTTTT	CSASQGTRGFF
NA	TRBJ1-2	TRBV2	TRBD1	TGTGCCAGCACCTTCACAGGGGGCGGTGGCTACACCTTC	CASTFTGGGGYTF
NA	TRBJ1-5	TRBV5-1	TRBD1	TGCGCCAGCAGCTTTACGACAGGGTCCAATCAGCCCCAGCATTTT	CASSFTTGSNQPQHF
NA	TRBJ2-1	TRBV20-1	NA	TGCAGTGCTAGAGTAGGGGGGGGGTACAATGAGCAGTTCTTC	CSARVGGGYNEQFF
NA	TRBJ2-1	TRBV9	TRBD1	TGTGCCAGCAGCGTACAGGGGGCGACTAGTGAGCAGTTCTTC	CASSVQGATSEQFF
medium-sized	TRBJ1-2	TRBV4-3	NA	TGCGCCAGCAGCCAAGATGGGGGCCAGACTAACTATGGCTACACCTTC	CASSQDGGQTNYGYTF
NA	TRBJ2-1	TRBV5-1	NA	TGCGCCAGCAGCATGGGGGTTGACGACAATGAGCAGTTCTTC	CASSMGVDDNEQFF